This passage covers 20 T cell receptor beta chains from one sample sequenced in a study of blood T cell repertoires in COVID-19. Measured with immunoSEQ multiplex PCR; TCRdb has only the in-frame clones, and not every one. The repertoire holds fewer than 350,000 clones, with about 90% as singletons. The sequenced sample was peripheral blood. All receptors derive from a woman under 40 who had recovered from COVID-19.

The chain has TRBV6-5 and TRBJ2-1; 8 bases map to TRBD2. Germline V lookup: CDR1 MNHEY, CDR2 SVGAGI. The CDR3 is made up of 14 amino acids. With 5 bases clipped from V and 5 bases from J, the junction kept 5 bases outside the gene matches. This CDR3 is CASSRGGFNNEQFF. For the CDR3, the DNA is TGTGCCAGCAGTCGGGGGGGTTTCAACAATGAGCAGTTCTTC.

This clone was seen more than once but under ten times. This chain links TRBV6-5 with TRBJ2-7; the D is unclear. The CDR3 extends over 11 amino acids. V was shortened by 10 bases and J by 0 bases, with 7 bases between the two germline ends. From germline, CDR1 is MNHEY and CDR2 SVGAGI. CDR3 region: CATSSSYEQYF. The CDR3 coding sequence is TGTGCCACCTCCTCCTCCTACGAGCAGTACTTC.

The genes are TRBV27 and TRBJ1-5, with D perhaps matching TRBD1 (5 bases). V was trimmed by 2 bases and J by 3 bases, leaving 8 bases between them. The CDR3 length is 14 residues. Per germline, CDR1 MNHEY and CDR2 SMNVEV (reference sequence). The CDR3 DNA reads as TGTGCCAGCAGTTTAACAGGTGACAATCAGCCCCAGCATTTT. Its translation: CASSLTGDNQPQHF.

This clone was seen a handful of times. The chain joins TRBV18 to TRBJ1-2; 8 positions match TRBD1. This CDR3 contains 15 residues. Germline CDR1 is KGHSH and CDR2 is LQKENI. Trimming removed 8 bases from V and 4 bases from J; junction bases left unmatched: 12. The CDR3 loop reads CASTPGQGVSYGYTF. In nucleotides, the CDR3 is TGTGCCAGCACCCCTGGACAGGGAGTCAGCTATGGCTACACCTTC.

The chain carries TRBV7-2 and TRBJ2-7, with D tentatively TRBD1 (5 bases). The V end was cut by 4 bases, the J end by 6 bases, with 13 bases between. The CDR3 spans 13 residues. CDR1 is SGHTA, CDR2 FQGNSA, per germline. CDR3 in amino acids: CASSSDQRGEQYF. In nucleotides, the CDR3 is TGTGCCAGCAGCTCAGACCAAAGGGGCGAGCAGTACTTC.

This rearrangement joins TRBV27 to TRBJ1-5, with unresolved D. This CDR3 region has 16 residues. V was pared by 8 bases and J by 2 bases, with 19 bases between. Germline V gene data show CDR1 as MNHEY and CDR2 as SMNVEV (reference sequence). This CDR3 reads CASAALGVQGNQPQHF. CDR3 sequence (DNA): TGTGCCAGCGCAGCGCTCGGGGTCCAAGGCAATCAGCCCCAGCATTTT.

The chain uses TRBV9 and TRBJ2-1; 10 nucleotides match TRBD1. Germline CDR1 is SGDLS and CDR2 is YYNGEE. V lost 1 base to trimming and J lost 5 bases; unmatched junction nucleotides: 6. CDR3 length equals 16 residues. The CDR3 spells CASSVRDRGGDNEQFF. DNA of the CDR3: TGTGCCAGCAGCGTAAGGGACAGGGGTGGGGACAATGAGCAGTTCTTC.

V is TRBV5-1 and J is TRBJ2-3; 12 bases map to TRBD1. Per germline, CDR1 SGHRS and CDR2 YFSETQ. The V gene end was trimmed by 5 bases and the J gene end by 0 bases; junction bases not matched to a gene: 1. The length of the CDR3 is 15 residues. The CDR3 sequence is CASRGQGASTDTQYF. CDR3 nucleotides: TGCGCCAGCAGGGGACAGGGGGCGAGCACAGATACGCAGTATTTT. The full variable domain, its missing parts supplied by reference TRBV5-1 and TRBJ2-3, is KAGVTQTPRYLIKTRGQQVTLSCSPISGHRSVSWYQQTPGQGLQFLFEYFSETQRNKGNFPGRFSGRQFSNSRSEMNVSTLELGDSALYLCASRGQGASTDTQYFGPGTRLTVL.

CDR3 amino acids: CASSYAYEQYF. The CDR3 DNA reads TGTGCCAGCAGTTACGCGTACGAGCAGTACTTC. This chain connects TRBV6-2 or TRBV6-3 to TRBJ2-7, with unresolved D. CDR3 size: 11 residues. Germline V CDR1 and CDR2: MNHEY, SVGEGT. Deletions cut 2 bases from V and 4 bases from J, with 3 bases between.

Comments on this clone: The same CDR3 can be traced to other DNA sequences in this sample. This chain joins TRBV11-2 and TRBJ2-5, with 9 bases aligning to TRBD2. V trimming: 2 bases; J trimming: 1 base; junction bases outside the gene matches: 2. Germline-derived CDR1 and CDR2 are SGHAT and FQNNGV. This CDR3 spans 15 amino acids. The CDR3 loop reads CASSLLAGAQETQYF. The CDR3 DNA follows: TGTGCCAGCAGCTTATTAGCGGGGGCCCAAGAGACCCAGTACTTC.

The chain joins TRBV27 to TRBJ2-7; TRBD1 aligns across 8 bases. J was trimmed by 7 bases and V by 3 bases; bases with no gene match: 14. CDR3 length: 16 residues. The germline V gene has CDR1 MNHEY and CDR2 SMNVEV (reference sequence). The CDR3 DNA reads as TGTGCCAGCAGTTTCTCGGGACAGGTGGGGAAATTGGAGCAGTACTTC. Translated: CASSFSGQVGKLEQYF.

This chain uses TRBV4-2 with TRBJ2-7; D is possibly TRBD1 (6 bases). Looked up from germline, CDR1 is LGHNA and CDR2 is YNFKEQ. V was shortened by 1 base and J by 2 bases, with 18 bases between the two germline ends. The CDR3 consists of 17 residues. The CDR3 loop is CASSQVATRGGTYEQYF. CDR3 DNA: TGTGCCAGCAGCCAAGTAGCGACGAGAGGGGGTACCTACGAGCAGTACTTC.

The chain employs TRBV6-5 and TRBJ2-2; 7 nucleotides line up with TRBD2. After removal of 7 bases from V and 5 bases from J, the junction contained 10 bases not matched to a gene. Germline V lookup: CDR1 MNHEY, CDR2 SVGAGI. CDR3 length: 15 residues. The CDR3 DNA is TGTGCCAGCACAACCGGGACTATAAAGACCGGGGAGCTGTTTTTT. It encodes CASTTGTIKTGELFF.

The chain recombines TRBV15 with TRBJ2-1; no clear D. CDR1 LNHNV and CDR2 YYDKDF come from the germline V gene (reference sequence). V lost 4 bases, J lost 5 bases, and 3 bases lay in between. This CDR3 is 11 amino acids long. The CDR3 DNA reads TGTGCCACCAGCATAAACAATGAGCAGTTCTTC. This codes for CATSINNEQFF. The full variable domain, completed using reference TRBV15 and TRBJ2-1, is DAMVIQNPRYQVTQFGKPVTLSCSQTLNHNVMYWYQQKSSQAPKLLFHYYDKDFNNEADTPDNFQSRRPNTSFCFLDIRSPGLGDTAMYLCATSINNEQFFGPGTRLTVL.

The chain employs TRBV4-1 and TRBJ2-7, with a tentative D call TRBD1 (6 bases). V dropped 5 bases and J dropped 5 bases, with 13 bases sitting between them. Germline assignment: CDR1 MGHRA and CDR2 YSYEKL. The CDR3 contains 13 residues. The CDR3, as DNA: TGCGCCAGCAGCATCACAGGGTTCAACGAGCAGTACTTC. Translating it yields CASSITGFNEQYF.

The chain couples TRBV4-1 to TRBJ2-1; 8 nucleotides agree with TRBD1. Germline lookup yields CDR1 MGHRA and CDR2 YSYEKL. This CDR3 region has 15 residues. V gave up 6 bases and J gave up 0 bases; unmatched junction bases: 4. The CDR3 loop reads CASSPDRASYNEQFF. Here the CDR3 DNA reads TGCGCCAGCAGTCCGGACAGGGCCTCCTACAATGAGCAGTTCTTC.

This clone was observed a single time. The rearrangement links TRBV5-1 to TRBJ2-3; D call uncertain. Trimming shortened V by 0 bases and J by 1 base, and 6 bases separated the two germline ends. Germline V gene lookup returns CDR1 SGHRS and CDR2 YFSETQ. There are 14 residues in the CDR3. Here the CDR3 reads CASSLGFGTDTQYF. DNA of the CDR3: TGCGCCAGCAGCTTGGGTTTCGGCACAGATACGCAGTATTTT.

The genes are TRBV6-4 and TRBJ2-7; D might be TRBD1 (5 bases). V lost 5 bases, J lost 5 bases, and 16 bases lay in between. The CDR3 is 14 amino acids. Germline CDR1 is MRHNA and CDR2 is SNTAGT. The CDR3 sequence: CASSPGLRNHEQYF. The CDR3 coding sequence is TGTGCCAGCAGTCCAGGGCTCCGAAACCACGAGCAGTACTTC.

V is TRBV7-3 and J is TRBJ2-7; D might be TRBD1 (5 bases). Trimming cost V 6 bases and J 7 bases, with 19 bases left between them. The V gene's germline CDR1 is SGHTA and CDR2 FQGTGA. This CDR3 comprises 14 residues. The CDR3 DNA reads as TGTGCCAGCAGATCCCCCCCCGACAGCCCGGAGCAGTACTTC. Its translation is CASRSPPDSPEQYF.

This clone occurred once. The chain combines TRBV28 with TRBJ2-2; TRBD1 matches 8 bases. Germline CDR1 and CDR2: MDHEN and SYDVKM. J lost 7 bases, V lost 6 bases, and 7 bases had no gene match. The CDR3 consists of 14 residues. This chain's CDR3 is CASRGQGAGGELFF. The CDR3 DNA reads as TGTGCCAGCAGGGGGCAGGGGGCAGGCGGGGAGCTGTTTTTT.